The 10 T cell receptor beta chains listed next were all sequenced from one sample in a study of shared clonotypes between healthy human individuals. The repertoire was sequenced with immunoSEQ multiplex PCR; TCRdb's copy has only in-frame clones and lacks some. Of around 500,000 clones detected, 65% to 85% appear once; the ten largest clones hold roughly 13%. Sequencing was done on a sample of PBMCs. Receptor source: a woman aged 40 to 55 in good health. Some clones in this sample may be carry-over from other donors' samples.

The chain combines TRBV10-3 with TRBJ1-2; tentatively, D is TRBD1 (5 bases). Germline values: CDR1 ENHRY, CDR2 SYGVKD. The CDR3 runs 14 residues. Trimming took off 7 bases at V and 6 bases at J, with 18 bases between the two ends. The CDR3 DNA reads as TGTGCCATCAAGCGGGACTCCTCAAAGGATGGCTACACCTTC. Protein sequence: CAIKRDSSKDGYTF.

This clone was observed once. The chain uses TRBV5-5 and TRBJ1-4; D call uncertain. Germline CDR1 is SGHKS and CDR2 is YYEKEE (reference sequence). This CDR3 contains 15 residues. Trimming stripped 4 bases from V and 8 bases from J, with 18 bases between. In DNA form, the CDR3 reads TGTGCCAGCAGCGTTGTACCCAGGAACACAGAAAAACTGTTTTTT. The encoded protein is CASSVVPRNTEKLFF.

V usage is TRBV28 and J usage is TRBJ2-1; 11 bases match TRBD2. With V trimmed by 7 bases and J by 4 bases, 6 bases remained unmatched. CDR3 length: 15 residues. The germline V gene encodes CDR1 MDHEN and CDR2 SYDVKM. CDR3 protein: CASTYSGRGYNEQFF. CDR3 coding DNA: TGTGCCAGCACTTATAGCGGGAGGGGGTACAATGAGCAGTTCTTC.

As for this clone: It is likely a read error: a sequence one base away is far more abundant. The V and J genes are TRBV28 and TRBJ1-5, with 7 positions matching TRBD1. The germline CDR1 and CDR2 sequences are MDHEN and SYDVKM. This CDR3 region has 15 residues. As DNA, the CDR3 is TGTGCCAGCAGTCCAGGGGGTTTCAGCAATCGGCCCCAGCATTTT. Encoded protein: CASSPGGFSNRPQHF. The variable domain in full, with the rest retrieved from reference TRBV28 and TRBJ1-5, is DVKVTQSSRYLVKRTGEKVFLECVQDMDHENMFWYRQDPGLGLRLIYFSYDVKMKEKGDIPEGYSVSREKKERFSLILESASTNQTSMYLCASSPGGFSNRPQHFGDGTRLSIL.

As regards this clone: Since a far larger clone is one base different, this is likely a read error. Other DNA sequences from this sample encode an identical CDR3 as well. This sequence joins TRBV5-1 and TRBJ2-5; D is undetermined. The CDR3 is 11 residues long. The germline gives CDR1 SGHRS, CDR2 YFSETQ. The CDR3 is CASSLSETQYF. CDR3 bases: TGCGCTAGCAGCTTATCCGAGACCCAGTACTTC. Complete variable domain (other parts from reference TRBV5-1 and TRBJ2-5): KAGVTQTPRYLIKTRGQQVTLSCSPISGHRSVSWYQQTPGQGLQFLFEYFSETQRNKGNFPGRFSGRQFSNSRSEMNVSTLELGDSALYLCASSLSETQYFGPGTRLLVL.

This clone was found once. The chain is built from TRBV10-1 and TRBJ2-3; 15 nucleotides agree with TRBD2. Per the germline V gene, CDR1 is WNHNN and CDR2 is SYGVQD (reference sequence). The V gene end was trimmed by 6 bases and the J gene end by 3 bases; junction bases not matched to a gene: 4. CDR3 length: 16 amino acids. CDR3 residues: CASSQGLAGGTDTQYF. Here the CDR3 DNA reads TGCGCCAGCAGCCAGGGACTAGCGGGAGGAACAGATACGCAGTATTTT.

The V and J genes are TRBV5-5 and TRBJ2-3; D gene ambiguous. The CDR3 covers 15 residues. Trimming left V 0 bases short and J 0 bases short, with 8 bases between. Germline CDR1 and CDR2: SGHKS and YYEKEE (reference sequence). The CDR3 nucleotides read TGTGCCAGCAGCTTGGCACCCCCTAGCACAGATACGCAGTATTTT. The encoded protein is CASSLAPPSTDTQYF. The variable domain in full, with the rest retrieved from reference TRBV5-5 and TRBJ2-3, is DAGVTQSPTHLIKTRGQQVTLRCSPISGHKSVSWYQQVLGQGPQFIFQYYEKEERGRGNFPDRFSARQFPNYSSELNVNALLLGDSALYLCASSLAPPSTDTQYFGPGTRLTVL.

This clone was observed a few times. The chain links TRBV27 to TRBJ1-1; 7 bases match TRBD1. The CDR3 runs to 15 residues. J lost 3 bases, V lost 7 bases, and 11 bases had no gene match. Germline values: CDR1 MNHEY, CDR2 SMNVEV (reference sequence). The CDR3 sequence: CASKKGGAGDTEAFF. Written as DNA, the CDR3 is TGTGCCAGCAAAAAAGGGGGCGCCGGGGACACTGAAGCTTTCTTT.

The CDR3 nucleotides are TGTGCCAGCAGTGGGGGACAGGAATGGGCCTCCTACGAGCAGTACTTC. This encodes CASSGGQEWASYEQYF. This chain joins TRBV28 and TRBJ2-7; TRBD1 matches at 8 bases. Germline loops: CDR1 MDHEN, CDR2 SYDVKM. Germline trimming cut 5 bases from V and 0 bases from J; bases unmatched to any gene: 9. This CDR3 region has 16 residues.

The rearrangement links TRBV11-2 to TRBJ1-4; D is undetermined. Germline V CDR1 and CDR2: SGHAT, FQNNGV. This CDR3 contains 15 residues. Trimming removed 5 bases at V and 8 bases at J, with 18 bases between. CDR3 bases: TGTGCCAGCAGCAAAACAATTCCCGATGCGGAAAAACTGTTTTTT. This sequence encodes CASSKTIPDAEKLFF.